This passage covers 30 T cell receptor beta chains from one sample sequenced in a study of shared clonotypes between healthy human individuals. Libraries were prepared by immunoSEQ multiplex PCR; TCRdb keeps only in-frame clonotypes and omits some of them. Counted here are under 1,100,000 clones, more than 60% occurring once; the ten biggest clones make up around 1.5%. The material sequenced was memory CD4+ T cells sorted from blood. Indicated subset: CD45RA-negative fraction. The source is a man aged 18 to 29 in good health.

The rearrangement uses TRBV5-5 and TRBJ1-1; the D gene is possibly TRBD1 (5 bases). The V and J ends lost 3 bases and 0 bases respectively, with 15 bases between them. Germline V gene sequence: CDR1 SGHKS, CDR2 YYEKEE (reference sequence). The CDR3 covers 16 residues. This CDR3 is CASSWIGAIMNTEAFF. DNA for the CDR3: TGTGCCAGCAGCTGGATAGGGGCTATCATGAACACTGAAGCTTTCTTT.

J is TRBJ2-2 and V is TRBV7-9; unclear D gene. CDR1 SEHNR and CDR2 FQNEAQ come from the germline V gene (reference sequence). The CDR3 has 14 residues. V was trimmed by 2 bases and J by 2 bases, leaving 6 bases between them. The CDR3 sequence: CASSLTRNTGELFF. The CDR3 DNA is TGTGCCAGCAGCTTAACTCGAAACACCGGGGAGCTGTTTTTT.

This rearrangement joins TRBV11-1 to TRBJ2-3; no clear D. V lost 4 bases, J lost 2 bases, and 7 bases lay in between. The CDR3 spans 13 residues. CDR1 and CDR2 (germline): SGHAT, FQDESV (reference sequence). The DNA of the CDR3 is TGTGCCAGCAGCTCGGTAGTCACAGATACGCAGTATTTT. Its translation is CASSSVVTDTQYF.

The rearrangement joins TRBV6-6 to TRBJ2-7; 11 bases agree with TRBD2. The junction had 7 bases not matched to a gene; V was cut back by 6 bases and J by 3 bases. The germline V gene has CDR1 MNHNY and CDR2 SVGAGI (reference sequence). The length of the CDR3 is 15 residues. The CDR3 loop reads CASRDTSGSGYEQYF. The CDR3 DNA reads as TGTGCCAGCAGGGACACTAGCGGGAGTGGCTACGAGCAGTACTTC.

The chain combines TRBV7-9 with TRBJ1-6; tentative D call: TRBD1 (5 bases). The CDR3 covers 16 residues. Deletions cut 3 bases from V and 1 base from J, with 10 bases between. Per germline, CDR1 SEHNR and CDR2 FQNEAQ (reference sequence). This CDR3 is CASSFRTTSYNSPLHF. CDR3 bases: TGTGCCAGCAGCTTTAGGACAACTTCCTATAATTCACCCCTCCACTTT.

Comments on this clone: An end of the junction does not agree with germline; a read error may underlie this. The identical CDR3 is also encoded by other nucleotide sequences in the sample. J is TRBJ2-2 and V is TRBV2; TRBD1 or TRBD2 may be the D gene (5 bases each). Germline V CDR1 and CDR2: SNHLY, FYNNEI. The CDR3 runs 12 residues. The CDR3 DNA reads as TGTGCCAGCAGGGAGGACACTGGGGAGCTGTTTTTT. It translates to CASREDTGELFF.

As regards this clone: At the DNA level, this CDR3 is encoded by other sequences in the same sample as well. The V gene is TRBV9, the J gene TRBJ2-5; tentative D call: TRBD2 (6 bases). The CDR3 extends over 14 amino acids. Germline values: CDR1 SGDLS, CDR2 YYNGEE. V gave up 2 bases and J gave up 1 base, with 9 bases separating them. The CDR3 reads CASSVGGTQETQYF. As DNA, the CDR3 is TGTGCCAGCAGCGTGGGGGGAACCCAAGAGACCCAGTACTTC.

Concerning this clone itself: At one end, the junction sequence differs from germline, possibly due to a read error. The genes are TRBV7-7 and TRBJ2-5, with 9 bases aligning to TRBD1. CDR3 size: 13 residues. The germline gives CDR1 SSHAT, CDR2 FNYEAQ (reference sequence). The CDR3 DNA follows: TGTGCTAGCAGCTGGGACAGGGCGGAGACCCAGTACTTC. Protein product: CASSWDRAETQYF. The full variable domain, completed using reference TRBV7-7 and TRBJ2-5, is GAGVSQSPRYKVTKRGQDVTLRCDPISSHATLYWYQQALGQGPEFLTYFNYEAQPDKSGLPSDRFSAERPEGSISTLTIQRTEQRDSAMYRCASSWDRAETQYFGPGTRLLVL.

The rearrangement uses TRBV6-5 and TRBJ2-1; D might be TRBD2 (5 bases). From germline, CDR1 is MNHEY and CDR2 SVGAGI. This CDR3 spans 12 amino acids. Deletions cut 2 bases from V and 10 bases from J, with 9 bases between. CDR3 residues: CASSYRTGEQFF. CDR3 in DNA: TGTGCCAGCAGTTACCGGACGGGGGAGCAGTTCTTC.

This chain uses TRBV7-2 with TRBJ2-1; TRBD2 aligns across 7 bases. V gave up 6 bases and J gave up 0 bases; unmatched junction bases: 11. Germline CDR1 reads SGHTA; CDR2 reads FQGNSA. CDR3 length: 17 amino acids. CDR3 residues: CASSGIIAGHSYNEQFF. The DNA of the CDR3 is TGTGCCAGCAGTGGGATCATAGCGGGCCACTCCTACAATGAGCAGTTCTTC.

V gene TRBV5-1 combines with J gene TRBJ2-7; a possible D gene is TRBD2 (6 bases). With 7 bases removed from V and 0 bases from J, the gap between germline ends came to 14 bases. Germline V CDR1 and CDR2: SGHRS, YFSETQ. The CDR3 has 14 residues. The CDR3 nucleotides read TGCGCCAGCCGTAAAGGCGGGGACTCCTACGAGCAGTACTTC. It yields the protein CASRKGGDSYEQYF.

The V gene is TRBV30, the J gene TRBJ2-3, with a weak D call TRBD1 (6 bases). The germline V gene encodes CDR1 GTSNPN and CDR2 SVGIG (reference sequence). The CDR3 consists of 16 residues. Between the trimmed V and J ends, which lost 2 bases and 3 bases, there was a span of 18 bases. CDR3 DNA: TGTGCCTGGAGTCAGAGAGCAGGGGTGGGTACAGATACGCAGTATTTT. Translation gives CAWSQRAGVGTDTQYF.

This clone has more than one count but fewer than ten. J is TRBJ1-3 and V is TRBV6-1; no definite D call. The V end was cut by 4 bases, the J end by 4 bases, with 11 bases between. The CDR3 is made up of 14 amino acids. CDR1 and CDR2 (germline): MNHNS, SASEGT. This CDR3 is CASSVPDDGNTIYF. DNA for the CDR3: TGTGCCAGCAGTGTCCCGGATGACGGAAACACCATATATTTT.

The chain combines TRBV29-1 with TRBJ2-1; the match to TRBD1 covers 8 bases. The CDR3 runs 15 residues. J was trimmed by 4 bases and V by 6 bases; bases with no gene match: 11. Germline V CDR1 and CDR2: SQVTM, ANQGSEA. The chain's CDR3 is CSVARGRTEYNEQFF. The CDR3 nucleotides read TGCAGCGTCGCCAGGGGGCGGACCGAATACAATGAGCAGTTCTTC.

The chain employs TRBV6-5 and TRBJ1-6; no clear D. Germline CDR1 and CDR2: MNHEY and SVGAGI. There are 14 residues in the CDR3. V shed 8 bases and J shed 5 bases, with 13 bases lying between them. In nucleotides, the CDR3 is TGTGCCAGCGGTAGTATTTCGGATAATTCACCCCTCCACTTT. Translated, it gives CASGSISDNSPLHF.

V gene TRBV20-1 combines with J gene TRBJ2-5; perhaps TRBD2 as D (5 bases). V lost 6 bases, J lost 5 bases, and 10 bases lay in between. Germline lookup yields CDR1 DFQATT and CDR2 SNEGSKA (reference sequence). CDR3 length equals 11 residues. Here the CDR3 DNA reads TGCAGTGCCGAGGGTATCGAGACCCAGTACTTC. It yields the protein CSAEGIETQYF.

The chain is built from TRBV4-3 and TRBJ2-1, with 7 bases lining up with TRBD2. The J segment lost 0 bases and the V segment lost 4 bases, leaving 3 bases of the junction unmatched. This CDR3 is built from 15 residues. CDR1 is LGHNA and CDR2 is YSLEER in the germline V gene. The CDR3 spells CASSRGGGSYNEQFF. CDR3 sequence (DNA): TGCGCCAGCAGCCGGGGCGGGGGCTCCTACAATGAGCAGTTCTTC.

Points on this clone: This probably arose from a read error, given a far larger clone one base away. The J gene is TRBJ2-7, the V gene TRBV7-9; 7 nucleotides line up with TRBD2. The CDR3 totals 17 residues. Germline CDR1 reads SEHNR; CDR2 reads FQNEAQ (reference sequence). The CDR3 loop is CASSGSTTSDSSYEQCF. DNA for the CDR3: TGTGCCAGCAGCGGATCGACAACTAGCGATAGCTCCTACGAGCAGTGCTTC.

Here the CDR3 reads CASSFRESGYTF. As DNA, the CDR3 is TGTGCCAGCAGCTTTCGGGAGTCTGGCTACACCTTC. The gene calls are TRBV5-6 and TRBJ1-2; D is uncertain. The V end was cut by 2 bases, the J end by 7 bases, with 9 bases between. This CDR3 region has 12 residues. CDR1 is SGHDT, CDR2 YYEEEE, per germline.

This sequence joins TRBV11-3 and TRBJ2-4, with 7 bases that match TRBD2. The J segment lost 5 bases and the V segment lost 7 bases, leaving 14 bases of the junction unmatched. Looked up from germline, CDR1 is SGHNT and CDR2 is YENEEA. The CDR3 has 16 residues. The CDR3 loop is CASKGGEGFGQNIQYF. The CDR3 region has the DNA TGTGCCAGCAAGGGCGGGGAGGGTTTCGGACAAAACATTCAGTACTTC.

CDR3 in amino acids: CAWSRTAYEQYF. The DNA of the CDR3 is TGTGCCTGGTCCAGAACAGCCTACGAGCAGTACTTC. The chain combines TRBV30 with TRBJ2-7; D call uncertain. Germline V gene sequence: CDR1 GTSNPN, CDR2 SVGIG (reference sequence). The CDR3 is 12 amino acids. The V and J ends lost 5 bases and 2 bases respectively, with 10 bases between them. The variable domain in full, completed from reference TRBV30 and TRBJ2-7, reads SQTIHQWPATLVQPVGSPLSLECTVEGTSNPNLYWYRQAAGRGLQLLFYSVGIGQISSEVPQNLSASRPQDRQFILSSKKLLLSDSGFYLCAWSRTAYEQYFGPGTRLTVT.

This clone was seen a few times. This chain uses TRBV5-1 with TRBJ2-1; 7 bases match TRBD1. Trimming took 1 base from V and 5 from J; bases not matched to a gene: 9. Looked up from germline, CDR1 is SGHRS and CDR2 is YFSETQ. The CDR3 spans 16 residues. The CDR3 DNA reads as TGCGCCAGCAGCTTGTGGGCAGGGGGTTCCAACAATGAGCAGTTCTTC. Protein sequence: CASSLWAGGSNNEQFF. The variable domain in full, with the rest retrieved from reference TRBV5-1 and TRBJ2-1, is KAGVTQTPRYLIKTRGQQVTLSCSPISGHRSVSWYQQTPGQGLQFLFEYFSETQRNKGNFPGRFSGRQFSNSRSEMNVSTLELGDSALYLCASSLWAGGSNNEQFFGPGTRLTVL.

With respect to this clone: Other DNA sequences in the sample encode the same CDR3. DNA for the CDR3: TGCGCCAGCAGCATTGGGGTCGGGGAGCTGTTTTTT. Protein product: CASSIGVGELFF. V usage is TRBV5-1 and J usage is TRBJ2-2, with unresolved D. This CDR3 comprises 12 residues. Germline V gene lookup returns CDR1 SGHRS and CDR2 YFSETQ. V was cut by 4 bases and J by 7 bases, with 8 bases left in between.

The chain recombines TRBV30 with TRBJ1-3; the D gene is possibly TRBD1 (6 bases). CDR1 and CDR2 (germline): GTSNPN, SVGIG (reference sequence). The CDR3 runs 14 residues. V was shortened by 2 bases and J by 4 bases, with 12 bases between the two germline ends. CDR3: CAWSPGQTGNTIYF. CDR3 nucleotide sequence: TGTGCCTGGAGTCCCGGACAGACGGGAAACACCATATATTTT. Full variable domain (remainder filled in from reference TRBV30 and TRBJ1-3): SQTIHQWPATLVQPVGSPLSLECTVEGTSNPNLYWYRQAAGRGLQLLFYSVGIGQISSEVPQNLSASRPQDRQFILSSKKLLLSDSGFYLCAWSPGQTGNTIYFGEGSWLTVV.

The gene calls are TRBV19 and TRBJ1-2; no definite D call. Trimming took 4 bases from V and 3 from J, leaving 0 bases between them. This CDR3 spans 10 amino acids. Germline V lookup: CDR1 LNHDA, CDR2 SQIVND (reference sequence). The CDR3 region has the DNA TGTGCCAGTAGTAACTATGGCTACACCTTC. It yields the protein CASSNYGYTF. The full variable domain, with the rest looked up from reference TRBV19 and TRBJ1-2, is DGGITQSPKYLFRKEGQNVTLSCEQNLNHDAMYWYRQDPGQGLRLIYYSQIVNDFQKGDIAEGYSVSREKKESFPLTVTSAQKNPTAFYLCASSNYGYTFGSGTRLTVV.

The V call is TRBV14, the J call TRBJ1-4, with unresolved D. The CDR3 has 15 residues. Per germline, CDR1 SGHDN and CDR2 FVKESK. V was trimmed by 1 base and J by 8 bases, leaving 14 bases between them. CDR3 loop: CASSQASKGWEKLFF. DNA of the CDR3: TGTGCCAGCAGCCAAGCTTCCAAGGGCTGGGAAAAACTGTTTTTT. Combining the CDR3 with reference TRBV14 and TRBJ1-4 gives the whole variable domain EAGVTQFPSHSVIEKGQTVTLRCDPISGHDNLYWYRRVMGKEIKFLLHFVKESKQDESGMPNNRFLAERTGGTYSTLKVQPAELEDSGVYFCASSQASKGWEKLFFGSGTQLSVL.

V usage is TRBV9 and J usage is TRBJ2-5, with 8 nucleotides matching TRBD2. Germline trimming cut 2 bases from V and 0 bases from J; bases unmatched to any gene: 3. Per the germline V gene, CDR1 is SGDLS and CDR2 is YYNGEE. There are 15 residues in the CDR3. The CDR3 DNA follows: TGTGCCAGCAGCGTTTTCGGGGGGGACCAAGAGACCCAGTACTTC. Protein product: CASSVFGGDQETQYF. Full variable domain (outside the CDR3, taken from reference TRBV9 and TRBJ2-5): DSGVTQTPKHLITATGQRVTLRCSPRSGDLSVYWYQQSLDQGLQFLIQYYNGEERAKGNILERFSAQQFPDLHSELNLSSLELGDSALYFCASSVFGGDQETQYFGPGTRLLVL.

CDR3 coding DNA: TGTGCCAGCAAAGGACAGGGGGACGGGACCCAGTACTTC. It yields the protein CASKGQGDGTQYF. The rearrangement uses TRBV2 and TRBJ2-5, with TRBD1 identical over 10 bases. The CDR3 sequence is 13 residues long. The V gene's germline CDR1 is SNHLY and CDR2 FYNNEI. The ends lost 7 bases at V and 7 bases at J; junction bases unmatched: 6.

The chain is built from TRBV2 and TRBJ2-5, with D possibly being TRBD2 (7 bases). The V gene lost 6 bases and the J gene lost 5 bases, with 19 bases spanning the gap. The CDR3 runs 15 residues. Germline CDR1 and CDR2: SNHLY and FYNNEI. The CDR3 sequence: CASSELGGARETQYF. The CDR3 coding sequence is TGTGCCAGCAGCGAGCTGGGGGGGGCAAGGGAGACCCAGTACTTC. Together with reference TRBV2 and TRBJ2-5, the CDR3 gives the full variable domain: EPEVTQTPSHQVTQMGQEVILRCVPISNHLYFYWYRQILGQKVEFLVSFYNNEISEKSEIFDDQFSVERPDGSNFTLKIRSTKLEDSAMYFCASSELGGARETQYFGPGTRLLVL.

Comments on this clone: Other DNA sequences in this sample translate to the same CDR3. The V and J genes are TRBV6-5 and TRBJ2-3, with 13 bases lining up with TRBD2. The CDR3 spans 14 residues. J was trimmed by 3 bases and V by 6 bases; bases with no gene match: 0. CDR1 is MNHEY, CDR2 SVGAGI, per germline. The CDR3 DNA sequence: TGTGCCAGCAGGGGACTAGCGGGAACAGATACGCAGTATTTT. This gives the protein CASRGLAGTDTQYF.